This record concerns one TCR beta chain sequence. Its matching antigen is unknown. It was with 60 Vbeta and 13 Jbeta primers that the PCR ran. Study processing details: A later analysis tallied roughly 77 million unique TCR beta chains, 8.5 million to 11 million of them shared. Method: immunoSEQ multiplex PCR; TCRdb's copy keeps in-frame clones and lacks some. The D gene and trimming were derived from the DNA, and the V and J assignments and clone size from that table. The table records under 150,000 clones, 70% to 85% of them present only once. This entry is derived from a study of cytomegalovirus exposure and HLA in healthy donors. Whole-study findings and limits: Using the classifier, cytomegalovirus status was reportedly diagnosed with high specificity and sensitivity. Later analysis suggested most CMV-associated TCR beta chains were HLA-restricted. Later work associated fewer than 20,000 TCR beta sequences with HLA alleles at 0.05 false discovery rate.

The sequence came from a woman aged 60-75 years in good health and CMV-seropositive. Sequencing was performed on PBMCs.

The CDR3 loop is CASSRGTPSGGYNEQFF. The CDR3 coding sequence is TGTGCCAGCAGCCGAGGCACTCCTAGCGGGGGATACAATGAGCAGTTCTTC. The J gene is TRBJ2-1, the V gene TRBV9; 10 nucleotides align to TRBD2. CDR3 length: 17 amino acids. V lost 4 bases and J lost 4; bases outside the gene matches: 11. Germline lookup yields CDR1 SGDLS and CDR2 YYNGEE.